This T cell receptor beta chain was retrieved from a study of blood T cells in healthy people across ages. Points from the study as a whole: Roughly linear age-related decline in beta diversity appeared, significant by age 40. Using unsorted PBMCs precluded a conclusive naive versus antigen-experienced comparison.

Total RNA extraction produced at least 6 micrograms (per sample) for the study. Then a second PCR, running roughly 7 to 11 cycles, was carried out with a sample-barcoded 5' primer and a J-beta primer mix. TCRdb called the 5' RACE reads again in MiXCR, with one record for every CDR3 protein. The sample has roughly 2 million distinct CDR3 sequences, around half seen once. This clonotype was seen a few times. Its antigen is not identified. The junction does not match germline at one end; this may be a read error. The CDR3 covers 14 residues. Germline V gene data show CDR1 as SGHTA and CDR2 as FQGNSA. The material sequenced was blood. The V call is TRBV7-2, the J call TRBJ2-4; unclear D gene. This receptor was identified in a woman between 40 and 55 years old in good health. In nucleotides, the CDR3 is TGTGCCAGCAGCGTAGCACCGGCCGCAAACATTCAGTACTTC. Protein: CASSVAPAANIQYF.